This is a list of T cell receptor beta chains from one sample in a study of shared clonotypes between healthy human individuals. The method was immunoSEQ multiplex PCR; TCRdb's version includes in-frame clones alone and lacks a portion of them. This table has fewer than 800,000 clones, approximately 90% appearing once. The sequenced material came from naive CD8+ T cells sorted from blood. These receptor sequences come from a man aged 30-40 years in good health. The CDR3 runs from the conserved cysteine through the conserved F or W. A D gene is named only where the DNA matches it firmly. Size is stated for part of the rows, as once, few or many counts, or as a class when the clone is expanded.

D: .; J: TRBJ1-1; size: .; V: TRBV6-6; CDR3: CASTRDTEAFF; DNA: TGTGCCAGCACGCGTGACACTGAAGCTTTCTTT
D: .; J: TRBJ2-7; size: .; V: TRBV7-6; CDR3: CASSLEIRGTYEQYF; DNA: TGTGCCAGCAGCTTAGAAATACGGGGGACCTACGAGCAGTACTTC
D: TRBD2; J: TRBJ2-3; size: .; V: TRBV7-8; CDR3: CASSLQREWVPDTQYF; DNA: TGTGCCAGCAGTCTTCAGCGGGAATGGGTACCGGATACGCAGTATTTT
D: .; J: TRBJ1-4; size: .; V: TRBV9; CDR3: CASSSRGRANEKLFF; DNA: TGTGCCAGCAGCTCAAGGGGGAGAGCTAATGAAAAACTGTTTTTT
D: .; J: TRBJ2-7; size: .; V: TRBV18; CDR3: CASSPPPSVAVYEQYF; DNA: TGTGCCAGCTCACCCCCCCCGTCGGTAGCGGTTTACGAGCAGTACTTC
D: TRBD1; J: TRBJ1-5; size: .; V: TRBV15; CDR3: CATSRVDRGEGNQPQHF; DNA: TGTGCCACCAGCAGAGTGGACAGGGGCGAGGGCAATCAGCCCCAGCATTTT
D: .; J: TRBJ1-4; size: .; V: TRBV4-3; CDR3: CASSQDRERDKFF; DNA: TGCGCCAGCAGCCAAGATCGAGAAAGGGACAAGTTTTTT
D: TRBD1; J: TRBJ1-1; size: once; V: TRBV4-1; CDR3: CASSQHRGRLEAFF; DNA: TGCGCCAGCAGCCAGCACAGGGGGCGCTTGGAAGCTTTCTTT
D: .; J: TRBJ2-7; size: once; V: TRBV29-1; CDR3: CSVARADTYEQYF; DNA: TGCAGCGTCGCCCGGGCAGACACCTACGAGCAGTACTTC
D: .; J: TRBJ2-7; size: .; V: TRBV28; CDR3: CASGDSSYEQYF; DNA: TGTGCCAGTGGGGACTCTTCCTACGAGCAGTACTTC
D: .; J: TRBJ2-5; size: .; V: TRBV5-1; CDR3: CASSNLGTQYF; DNA: TGCGCCAGCAGCAATTTAGGGACCCAGTACTTC
D: TRBD1; J: TRBJ1-2; size: .; V: TRBV27; CDR3: CATTGGRGYGYTF; DNA: TGTGCCACAACAGGGGGCAGGGGCTATGGCTACACCTTC